Below, 9 T cell receptor beta chains from the same sample are listed, as sequenced in a study of shared clonotypes between healthy human individuals. Produced via immunoSEQ multiplex PCR; TCRdb's table is partial and in-frame only. The sample has 550,000 to 600,000 clones, around three quarters seen once. Sequencing was performed on PBMCs. The source is a woman between 40 and 55 years old in good health. Some clones in this sample may be carry-over from other donors' samples.

The rearrangement joins TRBV7-9 to TRBJ2-3; no clear D gene. Germline CDR1 reads SEHNR; CDR2 reads FQNEAQ (reference sequence). The CDR3 spans 14 residues. The germline V and J ends were trimmed by 3 bases and 4 bases, with 11 bases remaining between them. The CDR3 DNA sequence: TGTGCCAGCAGCTTGGGATTCCGTGCAGATACGCAGTATTTT. Amino acid sequence: CASSLGFRADTQYF.

The gene calls are TRBV9 and TRBJ2-1; 8 bases map to TRBD2. CDR3 length: 14 amino acids. The germline CDR1 and CDR2 sequences are SGDLS and YYNGEE. V trimming: 0 bases; J trimming: 11 bases; junction bases outside the gene matches: 7. CDR3 loop: CASSVGGSGTQQFF. CDR3 coding DNA: TGTGCCAGCAGCGTAGGGGGTAGCGGGACGCAGCAGTTCTTC.

The J gene is TRBJ1-4, the V gene TRBV15; D is unresolved. Germline CDR1 reads LNHNV; CDR2 reads YYDKDF (reference sequence). V lost 1 base to trimming and J lost 8 bases, with 5 bases between them. The CDR3 loop spans 12 amino acids. This CDR3 is CATSRVSEKLFF. Here the CDR3 DNA reads TGTGCCACCAGCAGAGTTTCCGAAAAACTGTTTTTT. Full variable domain (rest looked up from reference TRBV15 and TRBJ1-4): DAMVIQNPRYQVTQFGKPVTLSCSQTLNHNVMYWYQQKSSQAPKLLFHYYDKDFNNEADTPDNFQSRRPNTSFCFLDIRSPGLGDTAMYLCATSRVSEKLFFGSGTQLSVL.

V gene TRBV6-6 combines with J gene TRBJ2-1, with D possibly matching TRBD2 (5 bases). This CDR3 contains 15 residues. Trimming cost V 2 bases and J 4 bases, with 12 bases left between them. Looked up from germline, CDR1 is MNHNY and CDR2 is SVGAGI (reference sequence). The CDR3 DNA is TGTGCCAGCAGTTACCCTCAGTCGGGGTACAATGAGCAGTTCTTC. This codes for CASSYPQSGYNEQFF.

The chain links TRBV9 to TRBJ2-1; D is perhaps TRBD2 (6 bases). V lost 0 bases and J lost 3, with 10 bases in between. The length of the CDR3 is 15 residues. Looked up from germline, CDR1 is SGDLS and CDR2 is YYNGEE. This chain's CDR3 is CASSVVAANYNEQFF. The CDR3 nucleotides are TGTGCCAGCAGCGTAGTAGCGGCAAACTACAATGAGCAGTTCTTC.

V is TRBV4-3 and J is TRBJ2-2; D ambiguous. Per the germline V gene, CDR1 is LGHNA and CDR2 is YSLEER. This CDR3 comprises 18 residues. Trimming left V 1 base short and J 0 bases short, with 15 bases between. CDR3 coding DNA: TGCGCCAGCAGCCAAGGATCCAGCAGGAGACCGAACACCGGGGAGCTGTTTTTT. As protein: CASSQGSSRRPNTGELFF.

Regarding this clone: Just one base apart from a much larger clone, this may be a read error. V gene TRBV30 combines with J gene TRBJ2-2; D unresolved. The CDR3 covers 15 residues. Germline CDR1 reads GTSNPN; CDR2 reads SVGIG (reference sequence). V lost 5 bases, J lost 4 bases, and 17 bases lay in between. This CDR3 is CAWGSLSPPTGELFF. CDR3 nucleotide sequence: TGTGCCTGGGGTTCACTTTCTCCCCCCACCGGGGAGCTGTTTTTT. Filled out from reference TRBV30 and TRBJ2-2, the complete variable domain reads SQTIHQWPATLVQPVGSPLSLECTVEGTSNPNLYWYRQAAGRGLQLLFYSVGIGQISSEVPQNLSASRPQDRQFILSSKKLLLSDSGFYLCAWGSLSPPTGELFFGEGSRLTVL.

The rearrangement uses TRBV10-2 and TRBJ2-7; 12 bases agree with TRBD2. The CDR3 has 15 residues. The V segment lost 4 bases and the J segment 7 bases; nucleotides outside the gene matches: 8. Germline lookup yields CDR1 WSHSY and CDR2 SAAADI. The CDR3 DNA is TGCGCCAGCAGTGTGACTAGCGGGAGTGGTGGTGAGCAGTACTTC. It is translated as CASSVTSGSGGEQYF.

J is TRBJ1-1 and V is TRBV2; the D gene is possibly TRBD1 (6 bases). This CDR3 has 12 amino acids. Trimming took off 7 bases at V and 4 bases at J, with 10 bases between the two ends. Germline V gene sequence: CDR1 SNHLY, CDR2 FYNNEI. This chain's CDR3 is CASTGDFTEAFF. The CDR3 DNA reads TGTGCCAGCACAGGGGATTTCACTGAAGCTTTCTTT.